The source of this T cell receptor (beta chain) is a study of T-cell memory formation after mild COVID-19. Looking at the study overall: TCR clusters were mostly confined to one donor each.

General observations from the study: Some clones that responded turned up in pre-infection memory, which suggests that cross-reactive memory joined in. Those CD4+ clones that contracted were mainly in CM and EM (CD8+ ones in EMRA).

TCRdb called the 5' RACE reads again in MiXCR, with one record for every CDR3 protein. The sample lists approximately 400,000 distinct CDR3 sequences, around 17% occurring once. CDR1 is SGHRS, CDR2 YFSETQ, per germline. There are 16 residues in the CDR3. Trimming stripped 4 bases from V and 0 bases from J, with 15 bases between. This clonotype has ten or more counts. Its antigen remains unidentified. The chain couples TRBV5-1 to TRBJ2-3; D not resolved. The sequenced sample was PBMCs or a T cell subset sorted from them (not recorded which). This clonotype was obtained from a man aged 18 to 30 who had mild COVID-19 (a few samples of this study predate the infection). Cell type and time point are not known. Written as DNA, the CDR3 is TGCGCCAGCAGCGGTGGGTCCTACTCCAGCACAGATACGCAGTATTTT. It encodes CASSGGSYSSTDTQYF.